This T cell receptor beta chain comes out of a study of blood T cell repertoires in COVID-19. Study context: Sources were T cells, B-cell-depleted T cells, or PBMCs; the material itself was cDNA or gDNA.

The table came from immunoSEQ multiplex PCR; TCRdb's copy has only in-frame clones and leaves some out. The table shows more than 150,000 clones, with roughly 84% occurring only once. This CDR3 has 15 residues. With V trimmed by 3 bases and J by 5 bases, 7 bases remained unmatched. CDR1 is LNHDA and CDR2 is SQIVND in the germline V gene (reference sequence). The sequence was collected from a woman aged 80 or older with acute or convalescent COVID-19. Specimen: peripheral blood. The chain employs TRBV19 and TRBJ2-3; 8 bases align to TRBD2. The CDR3 loop reads CASSIGGGQGDTQYF. The CDR3 bases are TGTGCCAGTAGTATTGGCGGGGGGCAAGGAGATACGCAGTATTTT.